The clone carrying this T cell receptor (beta chain) was picked up a small number of times. The antigen is undetermined. The data were obtained in a study of cytomegalovirus exposure and HLA in healthy donors. This PCR relied on a set of 60 Vbeta primers and 13 Jbeta primers. Assay used: immunoSEQ multiplex PCR; TCRdb lists only in-frame clones, some missing. This table holds approximately 170,000 clones, over 70% found once. Study conclusions and caveats: Later work found that TCR association rates differed between HLA loci; DRB1 had the most and HLA-C the fewest.

Trimming left V 8 bases short and J 8 bases short, with 18 bases between. The CDR3 totals 14 residues. In germline, CDR1 is MGHDK, CDR2 SYGVNS. The chain recombines TRBV25-1 with TRBJ1-4; D is possibly TRBD1 (6 bases). The sample was PBMCs. This clonotype was obtained from a woman between 40 and 50 years old in good health and CMV-seropositive. Here the CDR3 reads CASGGAAGEEKLFF. The DNA of the CDR3 is TGTGCCAGCGGGGGGGCGGCAGGGGAGGAAAAACTGTTTTTT.